The 24 T cell receptor beta chains in this list originate from one sample, sequenced in a study of Graves' ophthalmopathy and Graves' hyperthyroidism. Investigators amplified TCR beta CDR3 regions from RNA transcripts. Amplification began with first-round RT-PCR using HTBI primers, then second-round multiplex PCR was performed. MiXCR was run by TCRdb on the multiplex PCR reads, yielding one entry per CDR3 protein. Among about 620,000 distinct CDR3 sequences listed, 22% were seen once. The specimen sequenced was peripheral blood. These receptors were obtained from a young woman with stable Graves' hyperthyroidism. Some clones in this sample may be carry-over from other donors' samples.

This clonotype was seen repeatedly, ten times or more. This chain links TRBV11-2 with TRBJ2-7; D might be TRBD2 (5 bases). Germline CDR1 SGHAT, CDR2 FQNNGV. The CDR3 sequence is 15 residues long. Trimming stripped 4 bases from V and 4 bases from J, with 17 bases between. The CDR3 DNA sequence: TGTGCCAGCAGCTCCAATAGCGACCTTAGGTACGAGCAGTACTTC. Translated, it gives CASSSNSDLRYEQYF.

The CDR3 is CASSLWLSGTAQETQYF. The CDR3 DNA follows: TGTGCCAGCAGTTTGTGGTTATCCGGGACAGCACAAGAGACCCAGTACTTC. V usage is TRBV28 and J usage is TRBJ2-5; TRBD1 matches at 7 bases. J gave up 2 bases and V 3 bases, and 12 bases lay outside the gene matches. This CDR3 has 17 residues. Germline assignment: CDR1 MDHEN and CDR2 SYDVKM.

The rearrangement links TRBV12-3 or TRBV12-4 to TRBJ2-3; 16 bases agree with TRBD2. V shed 5 bases and J 2 bases; nucleotides not matched to a gene: 7. The CDR3 consists of 18 residues. DNA for the CDR3: TGTGCCAGCAGTCTGGGGACTAGCGGGGGGGGATACACAGATACGCAGTATTTT. Encoded protein: CASSLGTSGGGYTDTQYF.

This clonotype appeared many times. The chain carries TRBV2 and TRBJ1-1; unclear D gene. The CDR3 has 15 amino acids. V was shortened by 3 bases and J by 5 bases, with 16 bases between the two germline ends. Germline V gene data show CDR1 as SNHLY and CDR2 as FYNNEI. The CDR3 sequence: CASSEVPGQVTEAFF. For the CDR3, the DNA is TGTGCCAGCAGTGAGGTCCCAGGTCAGGTTACTGAAGCTTTCTTT.

The CDR3 DNA reads TGTGCCAGCAGACTAGAGTCCACAGATGGCTACACCTTC. This gives the protein CASRLESTDGYTF. This rearrangement joins TRBV7-8 to TRBJ1-2; no firm D call. Germline CDR1 and CDR2: SGHVS and FQNEAQ. The CDR3 has 13 residues. Trimming stripped 6 bases from V and 6 bases from J, with 14 bases between.

The chain has TRBV11-2 and TRBJ2-7; D is possibly TRBD1 or TRBD2 (5 bases each). The V end was cut by 4 bases, the J end by 1 base, with 17 bases between. The CDR3 loop spans 16 amino acids. The germline V gene has CDR1 SGHAT and CDR2 FQNNGV. CDR3 loop: CASSSHRDEGSYEQYF. CDR3 coding DNA: TGTGCCAGCAGCTCTCACCGGGACGAAGGATCCTACGAGCAGTACTTC. Complete variable domain (other parts from reference TRBV11-2 and TRBJ2-7): EAGVAQSPRYKIIEKRQSVAFWCNPISGHATLYWYQQILGQGPKLLIQFQNNGVVDDSQLPKDRFSAERLKGVDSTLKIQPAKLEDSAVYLCASSSHRDEGSYEQYFGPGTRLTVT.

The sample holds a few counts of this clonotype. This chain joins TRBV9 and TRBJ2-5, with D perhaps matching TRBD1 or TRBD2 (5 bases each). The CDR3 spans 13 residues. V was pared by 4 bases and J by 2 bases, with 9 bases between. The V gene's germline CDR1 is SGDLS and CDR2 YYNGEE. Here the CDR3 DNA reads TGTGCCAGCAGCCCCTGGGGGCAAGAGACCCAGTACTTC. Protein sequence: CASSPWGQETQYF.

This clonotype was counted only a few times. The chain is built from TRBV15 and TRBJ2-5; no reliable D call. Germline V gene data show CDR1 as LNHNV and CDR2 as YYDKDF (reference sequence). V was trimmed by 0 bases and J by 1 base, leaving 3 bases between them. CDR3 length: 13 amino acids. For the CDR3, the DNA is TGTGCCACCAGCAGAGATCTCCAAGAGACCCAGTACTTC. This encodes CATSRDLQETQYF. The full variable domain, rest sourced from reference TRBV15 and TRBJ2-5, is DAMVIQNPRYQVTQFGKPVTLSCSQTLNHNVMYWYQQKSSQAPKLLFHYYDKDFNNEADTPDNFQSRRPNTSFCFLDIRSPGLGDTAMYLCATSRDLQETQYFGPGTRLLVL.

The chain recombines TRBV5-1 with TRBJ1-2, with unresolved D. V lost 0 bases, J lost 2 bases, and 8 bases lay in between. This CDR3 region has 14 residues. CDR1 and CDR2 from the germline V gene are SGHRS and YFSETQ. The CDR3 spells CASSLDDLNYGYTF. CDR3 DNA sequence: TGCGCCAGCAGCTTGGACGACCTAAACTATGGCTACACCTTC.

The chain is built from TRBV6-1 and TRBJ1-1; D perhaps matches TRBD1 (6 bases). V gave up 1 base and J gave up 4 bases, with 13 bases separating them. Looked up from germline, CDR1 is MNHNS and CDR2 is SASEGT. CDR3 length: 15 residues. CDR3 DNA: TGTGCCAGCAGTGAAGGTGCAGGGGAAGGCACTGAAGCTTTCTTT. Protein sequence: CASSEGAGEGTEAFF.

This clonotype was counted ten times or more. This chain connects TRBV29-1 to TRBJ1-1; D uncertain. The CDR3 contains 14 residues. Per germline, CDR1 SQVTM and CDR2 ANQGSEA. Trimming removed 4 bases at V and 0 bases at J, with 12 bases between. CDR3 in DNA: TGCAGCGTTGCCAAAGGAGCTCTGAACACTGAAGCTTTCTTT. It is translated as CSVAKGALNTEAFF.

This clonotype was counted only a few times. The rearrangement uses TRBV25-1 and TRBJ1-3, with unresolved D. The V and J ends lost 2 bases and 4 bases respectively, with 12 bases between them. The CDR3 is 15 residues long. Germline CDR1 and CDR2: MGHDK and SYGVNS. The CDR3 DNA sequence: TGTGCCAGCAGTGAAACGGCCGTAAGGGGAAACACCATATATTTT. Its protein is CASSETAVRGNTIYF.

The chain uses TRBV6-1 and TRBJ1-2, with a possible D match to TRBD1 (6 bases). Germline V CDR1 and CDR2: MNHNS, SASEGT. The CDR3 length is 12 residues. V gave up 7 bases and J gave up 4 bases, with 10 bases separating them. The CDR3 is CASNQGPYGYTF. The CDR3 DNA follows: TGTGCCAGCAACCAGGGGCCCTATGGCTACACCTTC.

This clonotype came up once. This chain links TRBV3-1 with TRBJ2-3, with D perhaps being TRBD1 or TRBD2 (5 bases each). Trimming removed 3 bases from V and 3 bases from J, with 19 bases in between. The CDR3 length is 17 residues. Germline CDR1 reads LGHDT; CDR2 reads YNNKEL (reference sequence). The CDR3 region is CASSHYRGWGTTDTQYF. The DNA for the CDR3 is TGTGCCAGCAGCCACTACCGGGGCTGGGGGACGACAGATACGCAGTATTTT.

This clonotype was seen many times. J is TRBJ1-2 and V is TRBV6-5, with D possibly being TRBD1 (6 bases). CDR3 length equals 15 residues. Germline V gene sequence: CDR1 MNHEY, CDR2 SVGAGI. V was shortened by 0 bases and J by 3 bases, with 11 bases between the two germline ends. The CDR3 is CASSYSTGYDYGYTF. In nucleotides, the CDR3 is TGTGCCAGCAGTTACTCCACAGGGTACGACTATGGCTACACCTTC.

On this clonotype: The conserved final phenylalanine or tryptophan is absent from the CDR3, which likely points to a read error. V usage is TRBV6-5 and J usage is TRBJ1-2, with 7 bases matching TRBD1. This CDR3 comprises 15 residues. V shed 4 bases and J 5 bases; nucleotides not matched to a gene: 10. Germline V gene lookup returns CDR1 MNHEY and CDR2 SVGAGI. The CDR3: CASSSPRQGRYGYTY. CDR3 bases: TGTGCCAGCAGTTCACCCCGACAGGGTAGATATGGCTACACCTAC.

The chain carries TRBV12-3 or TRBV12-4 and TRBJ2-7; D may be TRBD2 (5 bases). This CDR3 has 15 amino acids. V was pared by 5 bases and J by 2 bases, with 16 bases between. This chain's CDR3 is CASSPGPTEAYEQYF. For the CDR3, the DNA is TGTGCCAGCAGTCCCGGTCCTACGGAGGCCTACGAGCAGTACTTC.

At least ten counts were recorded for this clonotype. The V and J genes are TRBV19 and TRBJ2-7; 9 bases fit TRBD1. V shed 4 bases, J shed 3 bases, and the junction held 4 bases outside the gene matches. The V gene's germline CDR1 is LNHDA and CDR2 SQIVND (reference sequence). The CDR3 is made up of 14 amino acids. CDR3 nucleotides: TGTGCCAGTAGTAACGGACAGGGGCACTACGAGCAGTACTTC. It encodes CASSNGQGHYEQYF.

This clonotype was seen at least ten times. The rearrangement joins TRBV6-1 to TRBJ2-5; 7 bases align to TRBD1. The germline V gene has CDR1 MNHNS and CDR2 SASEGT. The V and J ends lost 6 bases and 6 bases, in that order; junction bases with no gene match: 10. This CDR3 contains 14 residues. The CDR3 nucleotides read TGTGCCAGCAGCAAGGGACAGCTTACGCAGACCCAGTACTTC. Its translation is CASSKGQLTQTQYF.

J is TRBJ1-2 and V is TRBV28; 8 positions match TRBD1. This CDR3 has 13 amino acids. After removal of 6 bases from V and 8 bases from J, the junction contained 8 bases not matched to a gene. Germline CDR1 is MDHEN and CDR2 is SYDVKM. The CDR3 sequence: CASSPGTGQGYTF. CDR3 in DNA: TGTGCCAGCAGCCCGGGGACAGGACAGGGCTACACCTTC.

This clonotype was counted many times. The rearrangement links TRBV2 to TRBJ2-7, with D perhaps TRBD1 (5 bases). Germline V lookup: CDR1 SNHLY, CDR2 FYNNEI. CDR3 length: 12 residues. Trimming took 10 bases from V and 6 from J, leaving 16 bases between them. The CDR3 DNA is TGTGCCAATGAAGGGAATAGGGGCGAGCAGTACTTC. Translating it yields CANEGNRGEQYF.

This clonotype was recorded at least ten times. J is TRBJ2-7 and V is TRBV28; possibly TRBD2 for D (6 bases). The CDR3 sequence is 13 residues long. Germline V gives CDR1 MDHEN, CDR2 SYDVKM. Trimming pared 7 bases from V and 3 bases from J, leaving 13 bases between. Here the CDR3 DNA reads TGTGCCAGCATGGGGGGAGCTAGCTACGAGCAGTACTTC. This encodes CASMGGASYEQYF.

This clonotype has ten or more counts. The chain uses TRBV12-3 or TRBV12-4 and TRBJ2-6; D remains unclear. The germline V and J ends were trimmed by 3 bases and 1 base, with 4 bases remaining between them. The CDR3 spans 14 residues. The CDR3 is CASSLLSGANVLTF. In nucleotides, the CDR3 is TGTGCCAGCAGTTTGCTGTCTGGGGCCAACGTCCTGACTTTC.

The chain employs TRBV28 and TRBJ1-1, with a weak D call TRBD1 (6 bases). CDR1 and CDR2 (germline): MDHEN, SYDVKM. This CDR3 has 12 residues. The germline V and J ends were trimmed by 5 bases and 6 bases, with 10 bases remaining between them. The CDR3 DNA is TGTGCCAGCAGTGGGGGCCCGGCTGAAGCTTTCTTT. It codes for CASSGGPAEAFF.